The table lists the clone carrying this T cell receptor beta chain with a few counts. Its antigen is not known. The germline gives CDR1 MDHEN, CDR2 SYDVKM. Between the trimmed V and J ends, which lost 2 bases and 0 bases, there was a span of 8 bases. CDR3 length: 15 residues. The time point denotes: persistent/refractory GD, antithyroid drugs over 5 years with positive TRAb. Generation of the TCR library employed RNA extracted from PBMCs. This specimen comes from a study of regulatory T cells in long-lasting Graves disease. Study-level findings and limits: Gene preferences differed: TRBV28, TRBJ1-2, TRBJ2-5 in persistent cases.

In building TCR beta libraries, iRepertoire HTBI primers were used together with Arm-PCR of CDR3 regions. TCRdb recomputed calls from the multiplex PCR reads with MiXCR, one row per CDR3 protein. The sample holds 700,000 or so distinct CDR3 sequences, about 32% seen once. J is TRBJ2-4 and V is TRBV28; possibly TRBD1 for D (5 bases). The TCR comes from a female donor with Graves disease. Sequences were derived from peripheral blood mononuclear cells (PBMCs), sampled when the disease was refractory, from a patient treated with antithyroid drugs. In DNA, the CDR3 is TGTGCCAGCAGTTTAGCGACAGAAGCCAAAAACATTCAGTACTTC. Protein sequence: CASSLATEAKNIQYF.